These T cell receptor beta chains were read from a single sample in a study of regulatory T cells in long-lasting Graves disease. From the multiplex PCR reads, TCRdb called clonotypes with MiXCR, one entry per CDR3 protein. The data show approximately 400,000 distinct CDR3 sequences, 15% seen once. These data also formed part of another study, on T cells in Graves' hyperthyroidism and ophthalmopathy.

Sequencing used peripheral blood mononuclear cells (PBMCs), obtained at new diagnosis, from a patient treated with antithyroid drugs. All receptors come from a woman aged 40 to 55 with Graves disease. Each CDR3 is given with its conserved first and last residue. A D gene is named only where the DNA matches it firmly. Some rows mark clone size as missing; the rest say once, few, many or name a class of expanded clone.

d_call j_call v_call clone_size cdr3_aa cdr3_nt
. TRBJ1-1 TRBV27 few CASPLEMGPRVDTEAFF TGTGCCAGCCCCCTAGAAATGGGACCCCGGGTCGACACTGAAGCTTTCTTT
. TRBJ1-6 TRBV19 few CASRLNWKDNSPLHF TGTGCCAGTAGACTGAATTGGAAGGATAATTCACCCCTCCACTTT
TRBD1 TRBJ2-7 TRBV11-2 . CASTPDRVRWEQYF TGTGCCAGCACCCCGGACAGGGTCCGGTGGGAGCAGTACTTC
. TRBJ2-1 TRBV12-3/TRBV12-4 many CASSLEFHEQFF TGTGCCAGCAGTTTAGAGTTCCATGAGCAGTTCTTC
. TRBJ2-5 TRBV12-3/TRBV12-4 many CASSFSRRETQYF TGTGCCAGCAGTTTTAGTCGTAGGGAGACCCAGTACTTC
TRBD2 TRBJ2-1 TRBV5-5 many CASSFGLACNEQFF TGTGCCAGCAGCTTTGGACTAGCGTGCAATGAGCAGTTCTTC
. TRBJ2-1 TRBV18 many CASSPQGKAYNEQFF TGTGCCAGCTCACCACAGGGTAAGGCCTACAATGAGCAGTTCTTC
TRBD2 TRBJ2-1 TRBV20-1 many CSASALAGGPGFLSEQFF TGCAGTGCTAGTGCACTAGCGGGAGGGCCAGGGTTCCTAAGTGAGCAGTTCTTC
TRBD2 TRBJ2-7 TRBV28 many CASSLSVSGSLSSYEQYF TGTGCCAGCAGTTTGTCGGTTAGCGGGTCCCTGAGCTCCTACGAGCAGTACTTC
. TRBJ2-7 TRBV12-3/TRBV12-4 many CASSLSGRGEYEQYF TGTGCCAGCAGTTTATCAGGCAGGGGAGAATACGAGCAGTACTTC
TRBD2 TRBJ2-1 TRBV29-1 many CSVEDPLRGGDSYNEQFF TGCAGCGTTGAAGATCCCCTCCGTGGGGGGGACTCCTACAATGAGCAGTTCTTC
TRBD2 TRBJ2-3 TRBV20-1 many CSATKQAGVMLTDTQYF TGCAGTGCTACCAAGCAAGCGGGAGTGATGTTAACAGATACGCAGTATTTT
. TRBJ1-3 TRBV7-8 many CASSLGGFSGNTIYF TGTGCCAGCAGCCTCGGCGGGTTCTCTGGAAACACCATATATTTT
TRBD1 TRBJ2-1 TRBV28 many CASRTGESSYNEQFF TGTGCCAGCAGAACAGGGGAAAGCTCCTACAATGAGCAGTTCTTC
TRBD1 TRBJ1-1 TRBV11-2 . CASSLDPAMTGEAFF TGTGCCAGCAGCTTAGACCCGGCGATGACAGGGGAAGCTTTCTTT
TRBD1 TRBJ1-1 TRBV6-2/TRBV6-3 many CASMGQGGAEAFF TGTGCCAGCATGGGACAGGGGGGCGCTGAAGCTTTCTTT
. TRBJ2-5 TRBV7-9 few CASLDSRATQETQYF TGTGCCAGCCTGGACAGCCGAGCCACCCAAGAGACCCAGTACTTC
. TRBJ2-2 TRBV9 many CASSVGGGPNTGELFF TGTGCCAGCAGCGTAGGTGGGGGCCCGAACACCGGGGAGCTGTTTTTT
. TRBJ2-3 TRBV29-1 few CSVLLGGDNTDTQYF TGCAGCGTTCTTCTAGGGGGGGACAACACAGATACGCAGTATTTT
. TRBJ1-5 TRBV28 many CASSSQVGSNQPQHF TGTGCCAGCAGTTCACAGGTCGGGAGCAATCAGCCCCAGCATTTT
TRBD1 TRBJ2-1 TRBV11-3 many CASSARQQGYNEQFF TGTGCCAGCAGCGCCCGACAACAGGGGTACAATGAGCAGTTCTTC
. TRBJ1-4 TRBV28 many CASSLYWGATNEKLFF TGTGCCAGCAGTTTATATTGGGGGGCCACTAATGAAAAACTGTTTTTT